This TCR beta chain emerged from a study of metastatic and nonmetastatic thyroid tumors. Across the whole study: Peripheral blood and tumor or nodule samples from malignant and benign thyroid patients were compared. General study points: Versus benign nodules, malignant thyroid tumors reportedly had significantly higher TCR beta diversity, in blood and tumor.

TCRdb re-called the PCR reads with MiXCR. The sample yields roughly 35,000 clones, under 40% seen once. This clone turned up a few times. Antigen specificity is unknown. No treatment had been given to any patient before thyroid surgery. This receptor was taken from a female donor with papillary thyroid cancer or a benign thyroid nodule (not recorded which). Some clones in this sample may be carry-over from other donors' samples. The sequenced sample was tumor tissue.

Here the CDR3 reads CATSREDMSNQPQHF. The CDR3 region has the DNA TGTGCCACCAGCAGAGAGGACATGAGCAATCAGCCCCAGCATTTT. The V call is TRBV15, the J call TRBJ1-5; TRBD1 is a possible D gene (5 bases). Germline CDR1 and CDR2: LNHNV and YYDKDF (reference sequence). CDR3 length: 15 residues. The V end lost 0 bases, the J end lost 1 base, and 7 bases lay between the germline ends.